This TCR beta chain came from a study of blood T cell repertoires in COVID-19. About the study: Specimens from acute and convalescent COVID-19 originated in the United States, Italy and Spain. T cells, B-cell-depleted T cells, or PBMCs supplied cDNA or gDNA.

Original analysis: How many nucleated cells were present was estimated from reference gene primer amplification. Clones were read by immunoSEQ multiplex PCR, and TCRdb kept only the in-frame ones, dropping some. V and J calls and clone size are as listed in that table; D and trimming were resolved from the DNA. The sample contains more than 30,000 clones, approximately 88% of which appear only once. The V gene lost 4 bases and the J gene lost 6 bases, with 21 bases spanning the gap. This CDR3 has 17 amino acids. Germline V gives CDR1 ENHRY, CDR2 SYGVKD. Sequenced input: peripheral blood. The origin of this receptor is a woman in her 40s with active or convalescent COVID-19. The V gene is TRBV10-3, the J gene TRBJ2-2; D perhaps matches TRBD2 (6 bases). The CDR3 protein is CAISGPQTNRGSGELFF. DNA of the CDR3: TGTGCCATCAGTGGGCCCCAGACGAATCGGGGGTCCGGGGAGCTGTTTTTT.